This TCR beta chain was sequenced in a study of blood T cell repertoires in COVID-19. Authors' methods: Reference gene primer amplification gave estimated nucleated cell counts. Libraries were prepared by immunoSEQ multiplex PCR; TCRdb keeps only in-frame clonotypes and omits some of them. V and J calls and clone size come straight from that table; D and trimming were deduced from the DNA. The top ten clones hold under 20% of a sample with about 340,000 clones, roughly 90% of them seen once. There are 13 residues in the CDR3. Trimming cost V 6 bases and J 8 bases; bases outside gene matches: 10. Germline V gene lookup returns CDR1 MDHEN and CDR2 SYDVKM. This clone was seen a single time.

The receptor's source is a woman in her twenties or thirties who had recovered from COVID-19. The chain links TRBV28 to TRBJ2-7, with 7 bases that match TRBD2. Input material: PBMCs or T cells enriched from blood (not recorded which). The CDR3 loop reads CASRQAGVEKQYF. The CDR3 nucleotides read TGTGCCAGCAGGCAGGCGGGAGTCGAGAAGCAGTACTTC.